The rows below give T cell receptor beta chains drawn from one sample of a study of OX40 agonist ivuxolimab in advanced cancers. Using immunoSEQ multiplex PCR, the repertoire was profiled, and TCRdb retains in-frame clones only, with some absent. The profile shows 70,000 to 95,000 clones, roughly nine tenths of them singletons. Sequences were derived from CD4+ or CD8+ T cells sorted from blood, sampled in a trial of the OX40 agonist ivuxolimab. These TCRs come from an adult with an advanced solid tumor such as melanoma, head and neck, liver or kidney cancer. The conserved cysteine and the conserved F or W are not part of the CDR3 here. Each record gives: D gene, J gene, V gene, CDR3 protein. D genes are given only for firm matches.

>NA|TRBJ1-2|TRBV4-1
ASSPGLNYGYT
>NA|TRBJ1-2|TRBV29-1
SVAGRLPNYGYT
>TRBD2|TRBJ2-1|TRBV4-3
ASSFQRERNEQF
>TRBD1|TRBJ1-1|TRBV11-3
ASSGRGRVEAF
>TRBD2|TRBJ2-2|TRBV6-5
ASSYSAGGNTGELF
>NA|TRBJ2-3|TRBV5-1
ASSLGSDTQY
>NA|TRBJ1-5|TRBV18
ASSPTTGEPQH
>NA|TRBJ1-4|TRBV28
ASRSTGSSEKLF
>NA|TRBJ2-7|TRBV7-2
ASSLGIHTEQY
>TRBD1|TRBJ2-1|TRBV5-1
ASSWGQGNYNEQF
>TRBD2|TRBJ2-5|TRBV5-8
ASSDTSVSETQY
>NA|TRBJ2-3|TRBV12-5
ASGAFGTINTQY
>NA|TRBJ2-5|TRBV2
ASRQNQETQY
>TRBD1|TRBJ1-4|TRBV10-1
ASSEGTGNEKLF
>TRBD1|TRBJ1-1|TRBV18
ASSPSRDRGPNTEAF
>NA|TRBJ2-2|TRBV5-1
ASSLVGRNTGELF
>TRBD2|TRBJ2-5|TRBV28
ASSTGGLGRETQY
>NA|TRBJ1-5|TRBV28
ASSLLENNQPQH
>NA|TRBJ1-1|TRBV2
ASSPEAF
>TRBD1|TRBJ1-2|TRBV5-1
ASSLMTGGSYGYT
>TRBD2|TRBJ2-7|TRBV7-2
ASSLGLAGFASSYEQY
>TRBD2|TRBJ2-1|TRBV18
ASSPDLAGLIEQF
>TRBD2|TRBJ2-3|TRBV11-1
ASSHLTSGKATDTQY
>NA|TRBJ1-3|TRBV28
ASRKRTSSGNTIY
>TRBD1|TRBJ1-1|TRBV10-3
AIMPRGGIVDTEAF
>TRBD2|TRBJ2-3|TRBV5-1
ASSLGVVLADTQY
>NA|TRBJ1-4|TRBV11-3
ASSPPRESEEKLF
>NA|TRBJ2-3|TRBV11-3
ASSLSQTSDTQY
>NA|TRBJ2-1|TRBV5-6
ASSRQVEQF
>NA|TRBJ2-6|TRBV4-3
ASSQVMAGSSGANVLT
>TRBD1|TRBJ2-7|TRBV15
ATSQRTGDQY
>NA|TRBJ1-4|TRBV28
ASRVGWGQEKLF
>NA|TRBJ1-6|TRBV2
ASSWRGNYNSPLH
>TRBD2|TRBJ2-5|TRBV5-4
ASYAWAGGWETQY
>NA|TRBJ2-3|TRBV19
ASGTPFTDTQY
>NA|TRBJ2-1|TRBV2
ASSANRALYNEQF
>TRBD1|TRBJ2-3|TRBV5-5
ASSLNRGSTDTQY
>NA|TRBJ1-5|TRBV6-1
ASSPDRNQPQH
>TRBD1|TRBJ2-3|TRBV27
ASDRDTDTQY
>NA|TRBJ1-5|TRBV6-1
ASSDEQPQH